The clone carrying this T cell receptor beta chain occurred many times. Extraction yielded total RNA from whole blood (unfractionated). The germline V gene has CDR1 LGHNT and CDR2 FRNRAP. The CDR3 extends over 15 amino acids. Trimming took 5 bases from V and 4 from J; bases not matched to a gene: 9. The library labeled individual cDNA molecules by adding unique molecular identifiers to them. MiXCR was run by TCRdb on the 5' RACE reads, yielding one entry per CDR3 protein. The sample shows about 140,000 distinct CDR3 sequences, around 4.4% of them seen only once. These data come from a study of human T cells and chemical hapten exposure.

The clonotype comes from a female donor in good health. The chain employs TRBV12-5 and TRBJ1-1; 8 nucleotides line up with TRBD1. The CDR3 DNA reads as TGTGCTAGTGGTGCACTCGGCGGACAGGGCACTGAAGCTTTCTTT. As protein: CASGALGGQGTEAFF.